This TCR beta chain derives from a study of cytomegalovirus exposure and HLA in healthy donors. Germline values: CDR1 SGHNT, CDR2 YYREEE (reference sequence). The CDR3 sequence is 19 residues long. J lost 1 base, V lost 7 bases, and 15 bases had no gene match. The study ran its PCR with 60 Vbeta and 13 Jbeta primers. Here immunoSEQ multiplex PCR was the method, and the copy in TCRdb shows in-frame clones only, minus some. This sample carries 110,000 or so clones, about 86% of them seen once, and the ten largest clones take roughly 2.2%. The chain links TRBV5-4 to TRBJ2-3; 13 positions match TRBD2. This receptor was identified in a woman aged 25 to 39 in good health and CMV-seronegative. The specimen was PBMCs. CDR3 protein: CASGPGLAGDSLGTDTQYF. The CDR3 DNA reads TGTGCCAGCGGCCCCGGACTAGCGGGAGACAGCCTAGGCACAGATACGCAGTATTTT.